This T cell receptor beta chain was captured in a study of cytomegalovirus exposure and HLA in healthy donors. Researchers ran the PCR with 60 Vbeta and 13 Jbeta primers. The table came from immunoSEQ multiplex PCR; TCRdb's copy has only in-frame clones and leaves some out. This table has around 110,000 clones, 75% to 85% appearing once. CDR1 and CDR2 (germline): SEHNR, FQNEAQ (reference sequence). The CDR3 totals 14 residues. V was trimmed by 2 bases and J by 1 base, leaving 8 bases between them. This clone showed up just a few times. This chain connects TRBV7-9 to TRBJ1-1; D remains ambiguous. The receptor's source is a young woman in good health and CMV-seropositive. Sequenced sample: PBMCs. This CDR3 is CASSLQAGNTEAFF. The CDR3 bases are TGTGCCAGCAGCTTACAGGCGGGGAACACTGAAGCTTTCTTT.